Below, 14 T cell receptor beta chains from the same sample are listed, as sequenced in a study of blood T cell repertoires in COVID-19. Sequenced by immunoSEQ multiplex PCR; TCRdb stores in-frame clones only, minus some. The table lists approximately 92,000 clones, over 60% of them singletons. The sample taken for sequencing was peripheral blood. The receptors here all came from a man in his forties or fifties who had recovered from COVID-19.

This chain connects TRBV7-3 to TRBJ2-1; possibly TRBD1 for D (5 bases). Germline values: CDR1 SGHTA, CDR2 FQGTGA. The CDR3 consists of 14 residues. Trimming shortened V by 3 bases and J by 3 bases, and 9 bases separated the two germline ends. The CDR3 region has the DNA TGTGCCAGCAGCTTGACAGCGAGCTACAATGAGCAGTTCTTC. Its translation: CASSLTASYNEQFF.

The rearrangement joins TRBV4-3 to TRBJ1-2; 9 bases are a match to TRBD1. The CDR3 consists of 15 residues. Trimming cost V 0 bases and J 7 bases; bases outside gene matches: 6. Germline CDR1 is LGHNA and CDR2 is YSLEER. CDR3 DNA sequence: TGCGCCAGCAGCCAAGATCTTAGGACAGGGGTTGGCTACACCTTC. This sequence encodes CASSQDLRTGVGYTF.

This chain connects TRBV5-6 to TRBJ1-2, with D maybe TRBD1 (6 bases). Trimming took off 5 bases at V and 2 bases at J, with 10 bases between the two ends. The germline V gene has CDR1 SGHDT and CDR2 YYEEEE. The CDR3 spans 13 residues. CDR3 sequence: CASSPDRNYGYTF. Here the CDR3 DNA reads TGTGCCAGCAGTCCTGACAGGAACTATGGCTACACCTTC.

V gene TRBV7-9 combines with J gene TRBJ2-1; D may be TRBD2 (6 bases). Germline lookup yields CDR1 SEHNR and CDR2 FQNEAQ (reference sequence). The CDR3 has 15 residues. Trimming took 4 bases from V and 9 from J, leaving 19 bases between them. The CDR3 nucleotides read TGTGCCAGCAGCTCCATATCCCCTAGCGCGGGTGAGCAGTTCTTC. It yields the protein CASSSISPSAGEQFF.

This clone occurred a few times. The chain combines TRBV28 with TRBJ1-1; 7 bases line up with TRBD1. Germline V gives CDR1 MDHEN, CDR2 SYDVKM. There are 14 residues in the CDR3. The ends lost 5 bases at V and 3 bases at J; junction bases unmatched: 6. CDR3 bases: TGTGCCAGCAGTGACCAGGGGGAACACACTGAAGCTTTCTTT. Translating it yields CASSDQGEHTEAFF.

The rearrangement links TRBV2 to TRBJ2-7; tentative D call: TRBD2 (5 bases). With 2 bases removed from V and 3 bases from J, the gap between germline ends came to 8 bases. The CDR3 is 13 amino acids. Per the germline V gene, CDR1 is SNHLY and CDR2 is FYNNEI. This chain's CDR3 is CASSERGFYEQYF. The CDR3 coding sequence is TGTGCCAGCAGTGAACGAGGGTTCTACGAGCAGTACTTC.

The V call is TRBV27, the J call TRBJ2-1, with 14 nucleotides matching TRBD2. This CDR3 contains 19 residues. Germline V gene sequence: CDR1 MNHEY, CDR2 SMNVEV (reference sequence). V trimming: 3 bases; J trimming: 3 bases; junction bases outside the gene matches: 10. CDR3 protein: CASSLGTGGTSGGYNEQFF. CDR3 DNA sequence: TGTGCCAGCAGTTTGGGGACAGGGGGGACTAGCGGGGGCTACAATGAGCAGTTCTTC.

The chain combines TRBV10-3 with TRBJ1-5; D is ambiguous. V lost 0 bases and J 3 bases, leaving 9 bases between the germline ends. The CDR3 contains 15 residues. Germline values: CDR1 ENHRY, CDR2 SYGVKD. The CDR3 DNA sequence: TGTGCCATCAGTGAGTCGAAAGCGGACAATCAGCCCCAGCATTTT. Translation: CAISESKADNQPQHF.

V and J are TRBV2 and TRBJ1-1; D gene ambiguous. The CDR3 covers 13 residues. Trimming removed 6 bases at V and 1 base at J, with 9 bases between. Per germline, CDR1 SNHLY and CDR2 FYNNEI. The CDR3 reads CASSGPRNTEAFF. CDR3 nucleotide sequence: TGTGCCAGCAGCGGTCCGAGGAACACTGAAGCTTTCTTT.

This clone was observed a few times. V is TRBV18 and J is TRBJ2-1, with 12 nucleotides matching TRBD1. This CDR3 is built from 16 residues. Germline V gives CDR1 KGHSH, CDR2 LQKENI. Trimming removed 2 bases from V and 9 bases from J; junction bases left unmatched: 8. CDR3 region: CASSPSGQGAKGEQFF. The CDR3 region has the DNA TGTGCCAGCTCACCATCGGGACAGGGGGCGAAGGGTGAGCAGTTCTTC. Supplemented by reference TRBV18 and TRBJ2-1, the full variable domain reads NAGVMQNPRHLVRRRGQEARLRCSPMKGHSHVYWYRQLPEEGLKFMVYLQKENIIDESGMPKERFSAEFPKEGPSILRIQQVVRGDSAAYFCASSPSGQGAKGEQFFGPGTRLTVL.

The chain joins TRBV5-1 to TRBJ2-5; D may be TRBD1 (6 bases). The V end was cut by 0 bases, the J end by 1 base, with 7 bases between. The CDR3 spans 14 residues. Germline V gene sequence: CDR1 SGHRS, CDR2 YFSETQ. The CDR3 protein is CASSLEGGQETQYF. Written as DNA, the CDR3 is TGCGCCAGCAGCTTGGAAGGGGGCCAAGAGACCCAGTACTTC.

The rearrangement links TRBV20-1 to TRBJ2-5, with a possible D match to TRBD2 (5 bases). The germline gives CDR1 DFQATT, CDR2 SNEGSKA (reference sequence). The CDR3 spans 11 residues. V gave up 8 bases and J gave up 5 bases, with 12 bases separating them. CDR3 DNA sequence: TGCAGTTCCAGCCGAGGGGAGACCCAGTACTTC. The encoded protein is CSSSRGETQYF.

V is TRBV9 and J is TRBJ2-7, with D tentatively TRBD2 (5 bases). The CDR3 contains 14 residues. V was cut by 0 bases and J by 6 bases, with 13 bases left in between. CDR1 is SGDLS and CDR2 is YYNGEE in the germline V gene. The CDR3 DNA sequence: TGTGCCAGCAGCGTAGCAGCGGACCCCCGCGAGCAGTACTTC. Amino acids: CASSVAADPREQYF. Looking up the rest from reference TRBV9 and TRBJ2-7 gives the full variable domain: DSGVTQTPKHLITATGQRVTLRCSPRSGDLSVYWYQQSLDQGLQFLIQYYNGEERAKGNILERFSAQQFPDLHSELNLSSLELGDSALYFCASSVAADPREQYFGPGTRLTVT.

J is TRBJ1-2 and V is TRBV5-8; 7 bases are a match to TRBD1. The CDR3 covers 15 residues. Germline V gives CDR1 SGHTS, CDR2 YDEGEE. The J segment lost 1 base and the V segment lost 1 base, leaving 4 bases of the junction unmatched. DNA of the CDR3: TGTGCCAGCAGCTTGTCTGGGACAGTTAACTATGGCTACACCTTC. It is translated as CASSLSGTVNYGYTF.